This T cell receptor beta chain was sequenced in a study of cytomegalovirus exposure and HLA in healthy donors. Study in general: Among the roughly 370 genotyped donors, approximately 81% were placed in the Caucasian-associated ancestry cluster.

Both 60 Vbeta primers and 13 Jbeta primers went into the PCR. The method was immunoSEQ multiplex PCR; TCRdb's version includes in-frame clones alone and lacks a portion of them. The table lists 150,000 or so clones, 84% of them singletons. Comment on this clone: The target antigen is unknown.

Points from the study as a whole: Certain sequence variants were highly shared and formed a cluster, and this cluster was likely a sequencing artifact. In a later analysis, a missense DCLRE1C variant was linked to TCR beta V- and J-gene trimming. Approximately 160 TCR beta chains were listed as cytomegalovirus-associated.

The CDR3 is 17 residues long. With 1 base removed from V and 1 base from J, the gap between germline ends came to 14 bases. CDR1 SGHRS and CDR2 YFSETQ come from the germline V gene. The chain joins TRBV5-1 to TRBJ2-2; possibly TRBD1 for D (6 bases). The sequenced sample consisted of PBMCs. This receptor was identified in a man between 18 and 35 years old in good health and CMV-seronegative. CDR3 protein: CASSLPQGTLNTGELFF. The CDR3 DNA is TGCGCCAGCAGCTTGCCACAGGGAACCTTGAACACCGGGGAGCTGTTTTTT.